The 15 T cell receptor beta chains reported below all come from one sample, sequenced in a study of somatic mutations in cytotoxic T cells in rheumatoid arthritis. The assay was immunoSEQ multiplex PCR, and TCRdb's table has in-frame clones only and misses some. Here the sample spans tens of thousands of clones, approximately 78% being singletons. Sequenced material: CD8+ T cells sorted from blood. The origin of the receptors is an adult with rheumatoid arthritis.

The sample holds one count of this clone. This CDR3 reads CASSLSGEAYEQYF. The CDR3 nucleotides read TGTGCCAGCAGTCTTAGCGGGGAAGCCTACGAGCAGTACTTC. The rearrangement joins TRBV27 to TRBJ2-7, with TRBD2 identical over 8 bases. The CDR3 runs 14 residues. Losses at the gene ends were 5 bases for V and 2 bases for J; bases not matched to a gene: 5. The germline gives CDR1 MNHEY, CDR2 SMNVEV (reference sequence).

The V and J genes are TRBV4-1 and TRBJ1-5, with D maybe TRBD1 (5 bases). The germline V gene encodes CDR1 MGHRA and CDR2 YSYEKL. The CDR3 contains 15 residues. Deletions cut 5 bases from V and 4 bases from J, with 15 bases between. CDR3 sequence reads: CASSSRWGLNQPQHF. DNA of the CDR3: TGCGCCAGCAGCTCAAGGTGGGGGTTGAATCAGCCCCAGCATTTT.

The J gene is TRBJ2-3, the V gene TRBV6-1, with TRBD1 matching 7 bases. V dropped 2 bases and J dropped 1; count of bases not matched to a gene: 3. CDR1 and CDR2 (germline): MNHNS, SASEGT. The CDR3 loop spans 15 amino acids. The CDR3 reads CASSEWDRGTDTQYF. CDR3 nucleotides: TGTGCCAGCAGTGAATGGGACAGAGGCACAGATACGCAGTATTTT.

V usage is TRBV5-1 and J usage is TRBJ2-3; possibly TRBD1 or TRBD2 for D (6 bases each). The CDR3 is made up of 15 amino acids. V was pared by 4 bases and J by 6 bases, with 18 bases between. Germline V gene lookup returns CDR1 SGHRS and CDR2 YFSETQ. DNA for the CDR3: TGCGCCAGCAGCCCCGGGACACGGGGGCTGGATACGCAGTATTTT. Residues: CASSPGTRGLDTQYF.

Note on this clone: The junction and the germline gene differ at one end; a read error may be behind it. The chain couples TRBV27 to TRBJ1-2, with 7 bases that match TRBD1. Germline lookup yields CDR1 MNHEY and CDR2 SMNVEV (reference sequence). The CDR3 is 12 amino acids. CDR3 residues: CASSSDSGTAVF. DNA of the CDR3: TGTGCCAGCAGTTCTGATTCCGGGACAGCGGTCTTC.

V gene TRBV5-1 combines with J gene TRBJ1-1, with D perhaps matching TRBD1 (6 bases). The ends were cut back, 1 base at V and 2 bases at J, with 18 bases in the middle. CDR1 is SGHRS and CDR2 is YFSETQ in the germline V gene. This CDR3 is 17 amino acids long. CDR3 in amino acids: CASSLQGTIYGNTEAFF. CDR3 in DNA: TGCGCCAGCAGCTTGCAGGGGACAATCTACGGTAACACTGAAGCTTTCTTT.

The gene calls are TRBV10-1 and TRBJ1-1, with no clear D. The V end lost 7 bases, the J end lost 2 bases, and 11 bases lay between the germline ends. The CDR3 sequence is 13 residues long. Germline V CDR1 and CDR2: WNHNN, SYGVQD (reference sequence). CDR3 nucleotide sequence: TGCGCCAGCAAGGCAGCTCTAAACACTGAAGCTTTCTTT. Amino acid sequence: CASKAALNTEAFF.

This clone has a single count. V and J are TRBV6-5 and TRBJ2-7; 8 nucleotides agree with TRBD1. Germline lookup yields CDR1 MNHEY and CDR2 SVGAGI. This CDR3 is built from 13 residues. After removal of 8 bases from V and 3 bases from J, the junction contained 6 bases not matched to a gene. CDR3 DNA sequence: TGTGCCAGCGAGAGGACAGGGCGCTACGAGCAGTACTTC. Residues: CASERTGRYEQYF.

This chain links TRBV5-1 with TRBJ1-3, with 7 bases fitting TRBD1. With 2 bases clipped from V and 3 bases from J, the junction kept 8 bases outside the gene matches. Germline CDR1 is SGHRS and CDR2 is YFSETQ. The length of the CDR3 is 16 residues. In DNA, the CDR3 is TGCGCCAGCAGCTTAGGGGACAGCTTGATTGGAAACACCATATATTTT. Its protein product is CASSLGDSLIGNTIYF.

This clone has only a few counts. The gene calls are TRBV4-1 and TRBJ2-7; 7 nucleotides agree with TRBD1. The V and J ends lost 4 bases and 5 bases, in that order; junction bases with no gene match: 11. CDR1 and CDR2 (germline): MGHRA, YSYEKL. This CDR3 is built from 15 residues. The CDR3 loop is CASSLGTAGVDEQYF. CDR3 DNA: TGCGCCAGCAGCCTAGGGACAGCCGGAGTCGACGAGCAGTACTTC.

The chain carries TRBV7-2 and TRBJ2-7, with D possibly matching TRBD2 (5 bases). This CDR3 comprises 15 residues. CDR1 is SGHTA and CDR2 is FQGNSA in the germline V gene. V was trimmed by 3 bases and J by 9 bases, leaving 21 bases between them. CDR3 region: CASSLPGIQGVGQYF. DNA of the CDR3: TGTGCCAGCAGCTTGCCCGGGATACAAGGAGTCGGGCAGTACTTC.

This clone showed up just a few times. The V gene is TRBV10-2, the J gene TRBJ1-5; D is possibly TRBD1 (5 bases). Per germline, CDR1 WSHSY and CDR2 SAAADI. Trimming removed 6 bases at V and 3 bases at J, with 12 bases between. This CDR3 is built from 14 residues. The CDR3, as DNA: TGCGCCAGCAGGGGGGTCAGCCTCAATCAGCCCCAGCATTTT. This gives the protein CASRGVSLNQPQHF.

The CDR3 nucleotides read TGCGCCAGCAGCGAAAAACCGGGACCGAACCAAGAGACCCAGTACTTC. Encoded protein: CASSEKPGPNQETQYF. The chain links TRBV5-1 to TRBJ2-5; either TRBD1 or TRBD2 may fit D (5 bases each). From germline, CDR1 is SGHRS and CDR2 YFSETQ. V gave up 4 bases and J gave up 0 bases, with 16 bases separating them. This CDR3 region has 16 residues. Full variable domain (outside the CDR3, taken from reference TRBV5-1 and TRBJ2-5): KAGVTQTPRYLIKTRGQQVTLSCSPISGHRSVSWYQQTPGQGLQFLFEYFSETQRNKGNFPGRFSGRQFSNSRSEMNVSTLELGDSALYLCASSEKPGPNQETQYFGPGTRLLVL.

The chain couples TRBV15 to TRBJ1-2; the D gene is possibly TRBD1 (6 bases). Germline-derived CDR1 and CDR2 are LNHNV and YYDKDF (reference sequence). This CDR3 is 18 amino acids long. V lost 1 base, J lost 4 bases, and 22 bases lay in between. For the CDR3, the DNA is TGTGCCACCAGCAGAGTTCACGACAGGAGTTCGCCCGGCTATGGCTACACCTTC. It codes for CATSRVHDRSSPGYGYTF.

This chain links TRBV6-5 with TRBJ1-1, with TRBD1 identical over 7 bases. The junction had 5 bases not matched to a gene; V was cut back by 2 bases and J by 8 bases. The CDR3 covers 13 residues. The germline V gene has CDR1 MNHEY and CDR2 SVGAGI. The CDR3 nucleotides read TGTGCCAGCAGTTACACGGACAGGAGCGAAGCTTTCTTT. It yields the protein CASSYTDRSEAFF.